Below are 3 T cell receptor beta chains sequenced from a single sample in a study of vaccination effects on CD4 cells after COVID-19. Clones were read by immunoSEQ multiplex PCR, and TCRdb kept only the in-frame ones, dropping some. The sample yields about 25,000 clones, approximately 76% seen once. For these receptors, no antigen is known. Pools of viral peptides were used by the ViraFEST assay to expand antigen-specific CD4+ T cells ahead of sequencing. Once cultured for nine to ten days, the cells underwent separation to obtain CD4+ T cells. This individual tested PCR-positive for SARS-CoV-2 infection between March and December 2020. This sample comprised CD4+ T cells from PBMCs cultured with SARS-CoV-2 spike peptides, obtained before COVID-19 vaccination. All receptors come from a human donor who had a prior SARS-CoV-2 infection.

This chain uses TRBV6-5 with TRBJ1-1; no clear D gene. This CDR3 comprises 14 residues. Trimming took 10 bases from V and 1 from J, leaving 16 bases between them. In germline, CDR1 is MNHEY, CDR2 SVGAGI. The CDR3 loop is CATIHGSANTEAFF. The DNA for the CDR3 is TGTGCCACTATTCACGGGTCAGCGAACACTGAAGCTTTCTTT.

The CDR3 is CASTPLAGTTREQYF. The CDR3 DNA follows: TGCGCCAGCACCCCCCTAGCGGGGACTACGAGGGAGCAGTACTTC. The chain couples TRBV5-1 to TRBJ2-7; 9 nucleotides line up with TRBD2. V gave up 6 bases and J gave up 7 bases; unmatched junction bases: 14. From germline, CDR1 is SGHRS and CDR2 YFSETQ. The CDR3 covers 15 residues.

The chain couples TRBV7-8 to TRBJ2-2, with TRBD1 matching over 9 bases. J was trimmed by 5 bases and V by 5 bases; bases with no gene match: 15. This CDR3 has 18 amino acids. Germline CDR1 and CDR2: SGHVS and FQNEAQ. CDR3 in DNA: TGTGCCAGCAGCCACCGGACAGGGGCGGCCGAGTGGACCGGGGAGCTGTTTTTT. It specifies CASSHRTGAAEWTGELFF.